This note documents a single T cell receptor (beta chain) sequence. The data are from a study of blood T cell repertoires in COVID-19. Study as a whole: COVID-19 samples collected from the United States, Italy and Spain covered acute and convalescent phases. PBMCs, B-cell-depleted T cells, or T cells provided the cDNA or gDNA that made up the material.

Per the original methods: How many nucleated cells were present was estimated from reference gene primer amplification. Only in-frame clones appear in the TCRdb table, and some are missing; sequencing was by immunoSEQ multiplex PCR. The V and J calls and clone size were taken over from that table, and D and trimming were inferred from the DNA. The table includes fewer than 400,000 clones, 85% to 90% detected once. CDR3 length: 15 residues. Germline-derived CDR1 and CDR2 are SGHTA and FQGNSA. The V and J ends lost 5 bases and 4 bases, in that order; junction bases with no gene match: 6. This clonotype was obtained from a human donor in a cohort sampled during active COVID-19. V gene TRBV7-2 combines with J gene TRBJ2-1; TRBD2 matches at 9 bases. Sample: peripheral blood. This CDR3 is CASSHASGDYNEQFF. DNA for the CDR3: TGTGCCAGCAGCCATGCTAGCGGGGATTACAATGAGCAGTTCTTC. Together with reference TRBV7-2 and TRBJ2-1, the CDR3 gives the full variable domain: GAGVSQSPSNKVTEKGKDVELRCDPISGHTALYWYRQSLGQGLEFLIYFQGNSAPDKSGLPSDRFSAERTGGSVSTLTIQRTQQEDSAVYLCASSHASGDYNEQFFGPGTRLTVL.